This TCR beta chain originates from a study of shared clonotypes between healthy human individuals. J gave up 7 bases and V 11 bases, and 13 bases lay outside the gene matches. Germline V gene sequence: CDR1 ENHRY, CDR2 SYGVKD. CDR3 size: 15 residues. TCRdb keeps only in-frame clones here, not all; method: immunoSEQ multiplex PCR. There are some 200,000 clones in the sample; about 68% occur only once, and about 9.4% lies in the top ten. This rearrangement joins TRBV10-3 to TRBJ2-1, with TRBD1 matching 11 bases. Specimen: memory CD4+ T cells sorted from blood. The subset here: CD45RA-negative fraction. The receptor comes from a man aged 25 to 40 in good health. This chain's CDR3 is CAAEGQGANVNEQFF. Here the CDR3 DNA reads TGTGCCGCCGAAGGACAGGGGGCGAATGTTAATGAGCAGTTCTTC.